This TCR beta chain was sequenced for a study of long-term antiretroviral therapy in people with HIV. Study conclusions and caveats: Information on adherence, resistance and therapy changes was unavailable.

On this clone: Its specificity is unknown.

Every donor had one or more pre-ART and two or more post-ART PBMC samples. Clinicians in the United States treated all participants with HIV. Germline CDR1 is WSHSY and CDR2 is SAAADI. The CDR3 loop spans 14 amino acids. The V end was cut by 6 bases, the J end by 0 bases, with 11 bases between. Researchers report immunoSEQ v3.0 was run at survey level. The sequencing target was roughly 35,000-50,000 T-cell genomes per sample. Using immunoSEQ multiplex PCR, the repertoire was profiled, and TCRdb retains in-frame clones only, with some absent. The sample lists almost 25,000 clones, roughly 88% seen once, with less than 2.5% in the top ten.

The receptor comes from a man aged 50-59 years with HIV. The rearrangement uses TRBV10-2 and TRBJ2-5; the D is unclear. The input for sequencing was unsorted PBMCs, taken 3 years after starting antiretroviral therapy. CDR3 region: CASSNTDYQETQYF. The CDR3 DNA reads as TGCGCCAGCAGCAATACAGACTACCAAGAGACCCAGTACTTC.